One and the same sample provided the 14 T cell receptor beta chains below, sequenced in a study of lymphopenia after photon versus proton radiotherapy. Here immunoSEQ multiplex PCR was the method, and the copy in TCRdb shows in-frame clones only, minus some. Of roughly 41,000 clones in the sample, 85% are singletons; the top ten hold under 3%. The starting material was peripheral blood, obtained from a patient treated with photon-based radiotherapy. Receptors originate from a man aged 45-65 years with gastric cancer.

J is TRBJ2-7 and V is TRBV19; 8 nucleotides align to TRBD2. The V segment lost 6 bases and the J segment 4 bases; nucleotides outside the gene matches: 8. This CDR3 has 14 amino acids. Germline CDR1 is LNHDA and CDR2 is SQIVND (reference sequence). The CDR3 DNA reads TGTGCCAGTAGGGGGAGCGGGAGTAAGTACGAGCAGTACTTC. Its translation: CASRGSGSKYEQYF.

The J gene is TRBJ2-5, the V gene TRBV7-8; D is unresolved. The CDR3 is 13 amino acids. Per the germline V gene, CDR1 is SGHVS and CDR2 is FQNEAQ. Trimming shortened V by 5 bases and J by 2 bases, and 9 bases separated the two germline ends. CDR3: CASSKANQETQYF. The CDR3 DNA reads TGTGCCAGCAGCAAGGCCAATCAAGAGACCCAGTACTTC.

The chain employs TRBV4-1 and TRBJ1-6; TRBD1 matches at 9 bases. CDR3 length: 18 amino acids. Germline CDR1 MGHRA, CDR2 YSYEKL. The J segment lost 9 bases and the V segment lost 1 base, leaving 13 bases of the junction unmatched. The CDR3 loop reads CASSQARAGQGNLSPLHF. The CDR3 nucleotides are TGCGCCAGCAGCCAAGCCCGAGCGGGACAGGGTAACCTTTCACCCCTCCACTTT.

This clone appeared a single time. The genes are TRBV19 and TRBJ2-7; 11 bases fit TRBD2. Germline trimming cut 2 bases from V and 0 bases from J; bases unmatched to any gene: 6. Germline CDR1 and CDR2: LNHDA and SQIVND (reference sequence). The CDR3 is 17 residues long. CDR3 nucleotides: TGTGCCAGTAGTATAACTAGCGGGGGCATCAGCTCCTACGAGCAGTACTTC. It translates to CASSITSGGISSYEQYF.

This clone was seen once. CDR3: CASSDKGGDYNEQFF. CDR3 nucleotides: TGTGCCAGCAGTGATAAGGGCGGGGACTACAATGAGCAGTTCTTC. The chain carries TRBV6-4 and TRBJ2-1; a weak D match, TRBD2 (6 bases). From germline, CDR1 is MRHNA and CDR2 SNTAGT. V gave up 3 bases and J gave up 3 bases, with 12 bases separating them. The CDR3 has 15 residues.

The V gene is TRBV28, the J gene TRBJ2-7; D unresolved. The CDR3 is 15 amino acids. The germline V gene has CDR1 MDHEN and CDR2 SYDVKM. V shed 5 bases and J shed 4 bases, with 18 bases lying between them. Written as DNA, the CDR3 is TGTGCCAGCAGTCCACTGGCCATCCGATATTACGAGCAGTACTTC. It encodes CASSPLAIRYYEQYF. The whole variable domain, remainder taken from reference TRBV28 and TRBJ2-7, is DVKVTQSSRYLVKRTGEKVFLECVQDMDHENMFWYRQDPGLGLRLIYFSYDVKMKEKGDIPEGYSVSREKKERFSLILESASTNQTSMYLCASSPLAIRYYEQYFGPGTRLTVT.

CDR3 protein: CASSTRTVNQPQHF. The CDR3 nucleotides are TGTGCCAGTAGTACCCGGACAGTCAATCAGCCCCAGCATTTT. The gene calls are TRBV19 and TRBJ1-5; tentative D call: TRBD1 (6 bases). The germline V gene encodes CDR1 LNHDA and CDR2 SQIVND (reference sequence). Trimming stripped 4 bases from V and 3 bases from J, with 10 bases between. CDR3 size: 14 residues.

The V gene is TRBV6-1, the J gene TRBJ1-5; 7 nucleotides line up with TRBD1. This CDR3 comprises 15 residues. CDR1 and CDR2 from the germline V gene are MNHNS and SASEGT. The V and J ends lost 6 bases and 3 bases, in that order; junction bases with no gene match: 8. The CDR3 loop is CASRNTGQINQPQHF. The CDR3 DNA reads TGTGCCAGCAGGAACACGGGACAGATCAATCAGCCCCAGCATTTT.

The V and J genes are TRBV2 and TRBJ1-2, with D possibly TRBD1 on 6 matching bases. Deletions cut 6 bases from V and 2 bases from J, with 13 bases between. Germline lookup yields CDR1 SNHLY and CDR2 FYNNEI. The CDR3 has 14 residues. The CDR3 loop reads CASRKEQGNYGYTF. Written as DNA, the CDR3 is TGTGCCAGCAGAAAAGAACAGGGAAACTATGGCTACACCTTC.

The V call is TRBV5-1, the J call TRBJ2-1; D may be TRBD1 or TRBD2 (6 bases each). V shed 1 base and J shed 5 bases, with 13 bases lying between them. Germline V gene lookup returns CDR1 SGHRS and CDR2 YFSETQ. There are 15 residues in the CDR3. CDR3 in amino acids: CASSLRGARNNEQFF. The CDR3 DNA follows: TGCGCCAGCAGCTTGAGGGGGGCTCGGAACAATGAGCAGTTCTTC. Using reference TRBV5-1 and TRBJ2-1 for the parts outside the CDR3, the full variable domain is KAGVTQTPRYLIKTRGQQVTLSCSPISGHRSVSWYQQTPGQGLQFLFEYFSETQRNKGNFPGRFSGRQFSNSRSEMNVSTLELGDSALYLCASSLRGARNNEQFFGPGTRLTVL.

The sample holds one count of this clone. The gene calls are TRBV5-6 and TRBJ2-6, with unresolved D. The CDR3 has 15 amino acids. Per germline, CDR1 SGHDT and CDR2 YYEEEE. Trimming took off 3 bases at V and 2 bases at J, with 9 bases between the two ends. CDR3 nucleotides: TGTGCCAGCAGCTCCACGGCTACTGGGGCCAACGTCCTGACTTTC. This encodes CASSSTATGANVLTF. Together with reference TRBV5-6 and TRBJ2-6, the CDR3 gives the full variable domain: DAGVTQSPTHLIKTRGQQVTLRCSPKSGHDTVSWYQQALGQGPQFIFQYYEEEERQRGNFPDRFSGHQFPNYSSELNVNALLLGDSALYLCASSSTATGANVLTFGAGSRLTVL.

This clone was detected once. This chain connects TRBV19 to TRBJ2-1; 7 nucleotides agree with TRBD2. Germline V gene data show CDR1 as LNHDA and CDR2 as SQIVND (reference sequence). The CDR3 is made up of 14 amino acids. V shed 3 bases and J 7 bases; nucleotides not matched to a gene: 6. The CDR3 protein is CASSMGSGENEQFF. The DNA for the CDR3 is TGTGCCAGTAGTATGGGGAGCGGGGAGAATGAGCAGTTCTTC. The full variable domain, with the rest looked up from reference TRBV19 and TRBJ2-1, is DGGITQSPKYLFRKEGQNVTLSCEQNLNHDAMYWYRQDPGQGLRLIYYSQIVNDFQKGDIAEGYSVSREKKESFPLTVTSAQKNPTAFYLCASSMGSGENEQFFGPGTRLTVL.

This chain links TRBV5-1 with TRBJ2-7; D unclear. V dropped 0 bases and J dropped 3 bases, with 10 bases sitting between them. The CDR3 runs to 14 residues. Germline CDR1 SGHRS, CDR2 YFSETQ. CDR3 coding DNA: TGCGCCAGCAGCTTGGAAACGACAAACTACGAGCAGTACTTC. It yields the protein CASSLETTNYEQYF.

The chain couples TRBV7-7 to TRBJ1-2, with D maybe TRBD1 (6 bases). This CDR3 spans 17 amino acids. CDR1 SSHAT and CDR2 FNYEAQ come from the germline V gene (reference sequence). The V end was cut by 6 bases, the J end by 0 bases, with 20 bases between. The DNA of the CDR3 is TGTGCCAGCAGTCAAAACCCAGGGACACCAACTAACTATGGCTACACCTTC. This translates into CASSQNPGTPTNYGYTF.